The text below deals with one T cell receptor (beta chain). Its antigen is not known. TCRdb's copy holds only in-frame clones and misses some; the assay was immunoSEQ multiplex PCR. The sample holds 95,000 to 110,000 clones, less than 95% seen once. The data derive from a study of OX40 agonist ivuxolimab in advanced cancers. Autoimmune disease history or systemic immunosuppression led to patients being barred. Regarding the study as a whole: CD8+ T cells (on average) carried more expanded clones than CD4+ T cells. At doses 0.1 to 3.0 mg/kg, CD4+ and CD8+ clones expanded.

Sequenced material: CD4+ or CD8+ T cells sorted from blood, taken in a trial of the OX40 agonist ivuxolimab. This sequence was found in an adult with an advanced solid tumor such as melanoma, head and neck, liver or kidney cancer.

This chain's CDR3 is CASSWGINQPQHF. The CDR3 bases are TGTGCCAGCAGCTGGGGCATAAATCAGCCCCAGCATTTT. The chain uses TRBV5-4 and TRBJ1-5; D may be TRBD1 (5 bases). V was cut by 3 bases and J by 4 bases, with 8 bases left in between. Per germline, CDR1 SGHNT and CDR2 YYREEE (reference sequence). The CDR3 covers 13 residues.